This T cell receptor (beta chain) was obtained from a study of shared clonotypes between healthy human individuals. Study overall: There were three CD4 naive, three CD4 memory, two CD8 naive and one CD8 memory plates per donor. Study observations and caveats: In the sorted subsets, rarefaction showed sequencing was incomplete despite large depth. A generally larger estimated richness was seen in naive subsets than in memory subsets.

After removal of 0 bases from V and 3 bases from J, the junction contained 3 bases not matched to a gene. Germline CDR1 reads SEHNR; CDR2 reads FQNEAQ (reference sequence). This CDR3 region has 16 residues. Concerning this clone: No antigen is known for it.

Using 200 ng DNA, around 30,000 T cell genomes, the sorted-subset replicate PCRs were run. The protocol was immunoSEQ multiplex PCR, while the TCRdb copy is restricted to in-frame clones and leaves out a portion. In the table there are approximately 2,200,000 clones, around 93% of which are singletons. Naive CD8 cells, CD45RO-negative and positively selected for CCR7, excluded terminally differentiated effector memory CD45RA+ cells. The genes are TRBV7-9 and TRBJ2-1, with 9 nucleotides matching TRBD2. Input material: naive CD8+ T cells from PBMCs. This receptor was identified in a man in his late teens or twenties in good health. Some clones in this sample may be carry-over from other donors' samples. CDR3 amino acids: CASSLAPSGVYNEQFF. The CDR3 DNA sequence: TGTGCCAGCAGCTTAGCCCCTAGCGGGGTCTACAATGAGCAGTTCTTC.